This TCR beta chain appears in the sequencing data of a study of shared clonotypes between healthy human individuals. General study findings and limits: Non-shared clonotypes had lower generation probabilities than clonotypes shared by all four sorted-subset donors. Naive subsets generally had larger estimated richness than memory subsets.

Only CD45RO-negative cells positively selected for CCR7 counted as naive CD8 cells, so terminally differentiated effector memory CD45RA+ cells were excluded. For this clone: Its target is unknown.

Using immunoSEQ multiplex PCR, the repertoire was profiled, and TCRdb retains in-frame clones only, with some absent. The data hold under 600,000 clones, with more than 95% observed a single time. The sequencing sample was made of naive CD8+ T cells sorted from blood. This sequence originates from a man under 40 in good health.

The DNA of the CDR3 is TGTGCCAGCAGCTTCTCGGGTAGCACAGATACGCAGTATTTT. Its translation: CASSFSGSTDTQYF. The V gene is TRBV7-9, the J gene TRBJ2-3; no reliable D call. V shed 3 bases and J shed 0 bases, with 7 bases lying between them. The CDR3 runs to 14 residues. CDR1 is SEHNR, CDR2 FQNEAQ, per germline (reference sequence).